A single T cell receptor (beta chain) is shown here with its context. Its cognate antigen has yet to be identified. No per-base quality is available; no much larger clone lies one base away. The library was prepared using 5' RACE. These reads were obtained on an Illumina HiSeq 2500. The second PCR ran for about 6 to 11 cycles and used a J-beta primer mix along with a sample-barcoded 5' primer. Each TCR beta cDNA molecule received a unique molecular identifier from a template-switch 5' adaptor carrying 12 random nucleotides. Each sample yielded at least 2.5 million CDR3-containing paired-end reads. First-strand cDNA synthesis was performed from all RNA using the Mint cDNA synthesis kit, with priming by a TRBC-specific oligonucleotide. Following uracil-DNA glycosylase treatment, all cDNA underwent a first 18-cycle PCR with the universal primers M1SS and BC2_uni_R. As for the original processing: Normalization of each sample was performed by random selection of 1 million high-quality reads, each carrying a distinct molecular identifier. Reads with shared molecular identifiers were discarded instead of being binned into consensus sequences. MiTCR, with a Q25 quality threshold and the strictest error-elimination algorithm, was used for CDR3 identification, clonotype clustering and error correction. A nonparametric unseen species model using Euler transformation provided a lower-bound estimate of total TCR beta diversity. Using fastp trimming at Q25 and MiXCR clonotype assembly, TCRdb reanalyzed the public sequencing data and kept in-frame beta chains. A single entry per CDR3 protein holds the most common genes and DNA from its merged rows. Clone size and V and J calls follow TCRdb, not the original study. This sample lists 600,000 to 900,000 distinct CDR3 sequences; 25% to 30% were detected once. The top ten clonotypes cover over 2.5% of the sample.

CDR1 MNHEY and CDR2 SVGAGI are derived from the germline V gene. From the cysteine up to the phenylalanine, the CDR3 has a length of 12 residues. Kept here is only the CDR3 DNA, which spans 36 bases and is read in frame from base 1. V was cut back by 6 bases and J by 8 bases, leaving a gap of 13 bases between them. Donors were roughly 40 systemically healthy Caucasian individuals from Russia aged roughly 6 to 90 years. Each donor gave approximately 9.3 milliliters of peripheral blood, collected into EDTA-treated Vacutainer tubes. Ficoll-Paque density-gradient centrifugation was used to isolate PBMCs, with at least 6 million obtained per sample. Total RNA, at least 6 micrograms per sample, was extracted from PBMCs with Trizol reagent. For every donor, flow cytometry on a PBMC aliquot measured the percentage of naive CD45RAhigh/CD27high T cells. The sample comes from a study of blood T cells in healthy people across ages (dated by TCRdb to between 2014 and 2016). In the study overall: In model experiments, template switching captured about one uniquely barcoded TCR beta cDNA molecule for every two T cells. Using deep sequencing normalized with unique cDNA molecular identifiers, the study measured how TCR beta repertoire diversity changes with age. Four age groups were formed from the donors: young (average about 16 years), middle-aged (around 37), aged (roughly 56) and long-lived (about 80). Two additional independent replicas of 1 million unique cDNA reads from the same blood draw were analyzed for two donors (one aged 18 to 30 and one aged 80 or older). The full study reports these points: Conclusive comparison of naive and antigen-experienced compartments was prevented by the profiling of bulk unsorted PBMCs. Observed TCR beta diversity per million T cells fell roughly linearly with age, and a significant reduction was already apparent by age around 39. Total diversity estimates from one million sequenced T cells were considered lower bounds and underestimates. Because the CMV infection status of the donors was unknown, age-related changes in expanded clonotypes may potentially have been confounded. Compared with the aged group, the long-lived group had more naive CD4+ T cells, fewer expanded clones and increased TCR diversity, suggesting age selection. A strong correlation was found between observed TCR beta diversity and the percentage of naive T cells measured by flow cytometry.

The data also belong to a second study, concerning T cells of mothers and their children. The second paper states: Donors were nine systemically healthy Caucasian individuals: three mothers and their six children. cDNA synthesis consumed the entire amount of extracted RNA, loaded at approximately 1.6 ug RNA in each 15 ul reaction. In the second PCR, the M1S primer added sample barcodes and 2-4 random nucleotides. Over 9 million TCR beta CDR3 reads came from each mother, compared with several million reads from each child. In both related and unrelated pairs, thymic selection shapes the output of TCR recombination in a similar way, with inherited differences having only a minor effect. Related mother-child pairs always showed normalized repertoire overlap that was slightly higher than in unrelated mother-child pairs, though the difference was never significant. With a sensitivity of approximately 100 clones per million clonotypes, no persistent microchimeric T cell clones were detected. To look for features that set related mother-child pairs apart from unrelated individuals, the researchers ran deep NGS to compare the TCR beta repertoires of mothers and children. Mothers averaged approximately 41 +/- 4 years of age and children averaged roughly 10 +/- 4 years. After adapters were ligated using NEBNext reagents, the libraries underwent 100+100 nt paired-end sequencing on an Illumina HiSeq 2000. Mother and child libraries were prepared a month apart and sequenced in separate runs to prevent cross-contamination. For each donor, between 500,000 and 2,000,000 distinct TCR beta clonotypes were identified. Naive TCR beta clonotypes were estimated from low-frequency clonotypes matched to each donor's FACS-determined naive share, without sorting.

The TCR originated in a boy aged 10-17 years in good health. Sequenced sample: blood. This receptor chain uses TRBV6-5 and TRBJ1-2; no D gene call is confident. The CDR3 reads CASSPRLGGYTF. In nucleotides, the sequence is TGTGCCAGCAGCCCGAGATTGGGGGGCTACACCTTC.